Below, 20 T cell receptor beta chains from the same sample are listed, as sequenced in a study of early T cells in non-severe SARS-CoV-2 infection. TCRdb re-analysed the 5' RACE reads in MiXCR, keeping a single row per CDR3 protein. The profile shows 65,000 to 95,000 distinct CDR3 sequences, approximately 9.1% of them singletons. Material: whole blood. The receptors originated from an adult who was a healthcare worker with PCR-confirmed SARS-CoV-2 infection or an uninfected control (not recorded which).

This clonotype has a count of ten or more. This chain uses TRBV20-1 with TRBJ2-1; 10 bases map to TRBD2. CDR1 and CDR2 from the germline V gene are DFQATT and SNEGSKA (reference sequence). V gave up 0 bases and J gave up 8 bases; unmatched junction bases: 10. This CDR3 is built from 16 residues. The CDR3 DNA follows: TGCAGTGCTAGAGACCCGTTTGGTAGCGGGAGGCATGAGCAGTTCTTC. Its protein product is CSARDPFGSGRHEQFF.

V usage is TRBV12-3 or TRBV12-4 and J usage is TRBJ2-3; D ambiguous. This CDR3 has 11 residues. V was clipped by 4 bases and J by 4 bases, with 3 bases between them. Written as DNA, the CDR3 is TGTGCCAGCAGTTCGTCAGATACGCAGTATTTT. It codes for CASSSSDTQYF.

This clonotype was seen only a few times. The gene calls are TRBV9 and TRBJ2-5, with 13 positions matching TRBD2. The CDR3 runs 15 residues. J gave up 4 bases and V 4 bases, and 4 bases lay outside the gene matches. In germline, CDR1 is SGDLS, CDR2 YYNGEE. The chain's CDR3 is CASSTSGRAGETQYF. The CDR3 region has the DNA TGTGCCAGCAGCACTAGCGGGAGGGCGGGAGAGACCCAGTACTTC.

This clonotype was recorded once. The chain recombines TRBV20-1 with TRBJ1-5, with a tentative D call TRBD1 (5 bases). Germline V gives CDR1 DFQATT, CDR2 SNEGSKA (reference sequence). This CDR3 region has 13 residues. The V gene lost 5 bases and the J gene lost 5 bases, with 13 bases spanning the gap. CDR3 sequence: CSARRDGDQPQHF. For the CDR3, the DNA is TGCAGTGCTCGGCGGGACGGAGATCAGCCCCAGCATTTT.

Only a few counts were recorded for this clonotype. The rearrangement links TRBV3-1 to TRBJ2-7; D remains ambiguous. Germline CDR1 LGHDT, CDR2 YNNKEL (reference sequence). The germline V and J ends were trimmed by 0 bases and 4 bases, with 7 bases remaining between them. There are 13 residues in the CDR3. The DNA for the CDR3 is TGTGCCAGCAGCCAAGATTCGGCTTACGAGCAGTACTTC. It encodes CASSQDSAYEQYF.

This clonotype has at least ten counts. V is TRBV7-9 and J is TRBJ2-1, with 11 bases lining up with TRBD2. The CDR3 covers 16 residues. The J segment lost 7 bases and the V segment lost 5 bases, leaving 10 bases of the junction unmatched. Germline-derived CDR1 and CDR2 are SEHNR and FQNEAQ (reference sequence). The chain's CDR3 is CASSPLAGGRRNEQFF. In DNA, the CDR3 is TGTGCCAGCAGCCCTTTAGCGGGAGGGCGTCGGAATGAGCAGTTCTTC.

This clonotype was found many times. CDR3 bases: TGTGCCAGCAGTTTATGGGGAAGGACAGGGAGTGGCTACACCTTC. Encoded protein: CASSLWGRTGSGYTF. The chain has TRBV27 and TRBJ1-2, with 8 bases that match TRBD1. The CDR3 is 15 residues long. In germline, CDR1 is MNHEY, CDR2 SMNVEV (reference sequence). The V and J ends lost 1 base and 7 bases, in that order; junction bases with no gene match: 8.

The chain couples TRBV20-1 to TRBJ2-6, with 11 bases fitting TRBD1. The CDR3 consists of 15 residues. The ends lost 6 bases at V and 3 bases at J; junction bases unmatched: 4. Germline V gene data show CDR1 as DFQATT and CDR2 as SNEGSKA (reference sequence). The CDR3 DNA sequence: TGCAGTGCGAGGACAGGGGGCAATGGGGCCAACGTCCTGACTTTC. Amino acid sequence: CSARTGGNGANVLTF.

CDR3 bases: TGTGCCATCAGTGGGACCCAGGGGGCCTACGAGCAGTACTTC. It codes for CAISGTQGAYEQYF. The V call is TRBV10-3, the J call TRBJ2-7, with 7 bases lining up with TRBD1. Trimming cost V 4 bases and J 2 bases; bases outside gene matches: 5. Germline CDR1 ENHRY, CDR2 SYGVKD. The CDR3 extends over 14 amino acids.

The chain couples TRBV18 to TRBJ2-7; D tentatively fits TRBD1 or TRBD2 (5 bases each). Germline V lookup: CDR1 KGHSH, CDR2 LQKENI. The CDR3 has 15 amino acids. Trimming removed 2 bases at V and 0 bases at J, with 11 bases between. In nucleotides, the CDR3 is TGTGCCAGCTCACCATCACGGGGACCCTCCTACGAGCAGTACTTC. Residues: CASSPSRGPSYEQYF.

The chain uses TRBV28 and TRBJ2-7; 13 nucleotides align to TRBD2. The CDR3 contains 15 residues. Germline-derived CDR1 and CDR2 are MDHEN and SYDVKM. Trimming took 6 bases from V and 4 from J; bases not matched to a gene: 6. The CDR3 is CASREGTSGKYEQYF. CDR3 bases: TGTGCCAGCAGGGAGGGGACTAGCGGGAAATACGAGCAGTACTTC.

The CDR3 loop is CASSLFRGPGTDTQYF. CDR3 coding DNA: TGTGCCAGCAGCTTATTTCGCGGGCCTGGTACAGATACGCAGTATTTT. V is TRBV7-9 and J is TRBJ2-3; weak D call: TRBD2 (5 bases). Trimming left V 2 bases short and J 3 bases short, with 15 bases between. The germline CDR1 and CDR2 sequences are SEHNR and FQNEAQ (reference sequence). The CDR3 spans 16 residues.

The genes are TRBV27 and TRBJ2-2; a possible D gene is TRBD1 (5 bases). V was pared by 3 bases and J by 1 base, with 9 bases between. Germline V gene sequence: CDR1 MNHEY, CDR2 SMNVEV (reference sequence). CDR3 length: 15 residues. The CDR3 bases are TGTGCCAGCAGTTTGCTGGACAAGAACACCGGGGAGCTGTTTTTT. Amino acids: CASSLLDKNTGELFF.

In its sample, this clonotype was seen many times. V usage is TRBV20-1 and J usage is TRBJ2-3, with a weak D call TRBD2 (6 bases). Deletions cut 1 base from V and 4 bases from J, with 9 bases between. The CDR3 runs to 13 residues. The germline CDR1 and CDR2 sequences are DFQATT and SNEGSKA (reference sequence). For the CDR3, the DNA is TGCAGTGCTAGAGTGGGGGGAGCAGATACGCAGTATTTT. This codes for CSARVGGADTQYF.

This clonotype was picked up many times. The gene calls are TRBV5-1 and TRBJ2-3, with TRBD2 matching 8 bases. The V and J ends lost 6 bases and 2 bases, in that order; junction bases with no gene match: 8. Germline CDR1 SGHRS, CDR2 YFSETQ. The CDR3 is 15 amino acids. CDR3 nucleotide sequence: TGCGCCAGCAACCTGGGACTAGTACTCACAGATACGCAGTATTTT. Translating it yields CASNLGLVLTDTQYF.

Only a few counts were recorded for this clonotype. This rearrangement joins TRBV30 to TRBJ1-1, with D perhaps matching TRBD1 (5 bases). Germline V CDR1 and CDR2: GTSNPN, SVGIG (reference sequence). V dropped 2 bases and J dropped 1 base, with 11 bases sitting between them. The CDR3 extends over 14 amino acids. CDR3 DNA sequence: TGTGCCTGGAGTACCGACAGTGCGAACACTGAAGCTTTCTTT. This codes for CAWSTDSANTEAFF.

This clonotype was counted at least ten times. The chain employs TRBV28 and TRBJ2-5; TRBD2 agrees at 9 bases. The J segment lost 3 bases and the V segment lost 8 bases, leaving 7 bases of the junction unmatched. The length of the CDR3 is 14 residues. Germline V gene sequence: CDR1 MDHEN, CDR2 SYDVKM. CDR3 region: CASETTSGEETQYF. DNA of the CDR3: TGTGCCAGCGAGACGACTAGCGGCGAAGAGACCCAGTACTTC.

This clonotype was seen repeatedly, ten times or more. The chain has TRBV18 and TRBJ1-3, with D unclear. The CDR3 is 14 amino acids. Germline loops: CDR1 KGHSH, CDR2 LQKENI. The germline V and J ends were trimmed by 3 bases and 4 bases, with 10 bases remaining between them. The CDR3 DNA reads as TGTGCCAGCTCACCCACGGCACGAGGAAACACCATATATTTT. Its translation: CASSPTARGNTIYF.

There are many counts of this clonotype. V usage is TRBV7-9 and J usage is TRBJ1-2; 7 bases map to TRBD1. This CDR3 is built from 14 residues. V shed 2 bases and J 4 bases; nucleotides not matched to a gene: 4. Germline CDR1 is SEHNR and CDR2 is FQNEAQ (reference sequence). The CDR3 loop reads CASSLSRDSYGYTF. Here the CDR3 DNA reads TGTGCCAGCAGCTTATCCCGGGACAGCTATGGCTACACCTTC.

This clonotype has a count of ten or more. V gene TRBV12-3 or TRBV12-4 combines with J gene TRBJ2-7; D gene unclear. V shed 3 bases and J shed 4 bases, with 4 bases lying between them. The CDR3 runs 11 residues. CDR3 sequence (DNA): TGTGCCAGCAGTTTTGGTTACGAGCAGTACTTC. Its translation: CASSFGYEQYF.